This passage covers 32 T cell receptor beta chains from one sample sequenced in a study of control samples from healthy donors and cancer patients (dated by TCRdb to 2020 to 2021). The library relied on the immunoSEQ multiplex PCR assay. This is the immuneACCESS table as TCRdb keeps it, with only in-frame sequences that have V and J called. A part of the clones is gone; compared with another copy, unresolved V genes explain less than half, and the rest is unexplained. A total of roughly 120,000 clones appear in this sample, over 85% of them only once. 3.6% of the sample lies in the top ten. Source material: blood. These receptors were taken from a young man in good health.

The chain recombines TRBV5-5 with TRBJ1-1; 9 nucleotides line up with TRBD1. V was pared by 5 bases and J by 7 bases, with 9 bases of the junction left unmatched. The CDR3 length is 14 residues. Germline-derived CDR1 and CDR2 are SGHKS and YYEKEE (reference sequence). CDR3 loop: CASSRGQGSDEAFF. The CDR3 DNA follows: TGTGCCAGCAGTCGAGGACAGGGGAGTGATGAAGCTTTCTTT.

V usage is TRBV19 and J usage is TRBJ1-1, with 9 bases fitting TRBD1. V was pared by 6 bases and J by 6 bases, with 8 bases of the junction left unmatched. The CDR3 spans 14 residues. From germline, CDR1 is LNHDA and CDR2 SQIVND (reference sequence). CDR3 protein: CASREQGAHSEAFF. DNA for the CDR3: TGTGCCAGTAGGGAACAGGGGGCGCACTCTGAAGCTTTCTTT.

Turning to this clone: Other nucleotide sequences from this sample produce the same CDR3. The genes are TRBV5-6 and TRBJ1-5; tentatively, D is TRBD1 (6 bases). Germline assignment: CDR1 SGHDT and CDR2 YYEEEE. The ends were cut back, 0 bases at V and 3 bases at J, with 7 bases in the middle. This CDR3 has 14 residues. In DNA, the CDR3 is TGTGCCAGCAGCTTGGGGACAGTCAATCAGCCCCAGCATTTT. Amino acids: CASSLGTVNQPQHF. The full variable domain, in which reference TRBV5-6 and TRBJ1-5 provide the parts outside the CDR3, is DAGVTQSPTHLIKTRGQQVTLRCSPKSGHDTVSWYQQALGQGPQFIFQYYEEEERQRGNFPDRFSGHQFPNYSSELNVNALLLGDSALYLCASSLGTVNQPQHFGDGTRLSIL.

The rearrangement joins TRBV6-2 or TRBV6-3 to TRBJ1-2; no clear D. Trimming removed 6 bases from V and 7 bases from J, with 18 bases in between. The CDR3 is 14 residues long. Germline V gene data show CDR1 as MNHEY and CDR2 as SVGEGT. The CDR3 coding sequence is TGTGCCAGCAGCGACGGGCCGTTCTCGCTTGGCTACACCTTC. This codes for CASSDGPFSLGYTF.

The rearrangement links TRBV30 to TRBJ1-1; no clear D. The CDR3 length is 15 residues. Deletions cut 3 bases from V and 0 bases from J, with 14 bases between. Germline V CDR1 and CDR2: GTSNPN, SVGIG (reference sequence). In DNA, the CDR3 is TGTGCCTGGAGATGGGGTGGCAGCCTGAACACTGAAGCTTTCTTT. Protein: CAWRWGGSLNTEAFF.

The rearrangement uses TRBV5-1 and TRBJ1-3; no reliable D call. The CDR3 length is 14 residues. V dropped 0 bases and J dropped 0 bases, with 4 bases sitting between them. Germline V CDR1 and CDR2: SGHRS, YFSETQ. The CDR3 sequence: CASSLVGSGNTIYF. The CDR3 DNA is TGCGCCAGCAGCTTGGTTGGCTCTGGAAACACCATATATTTT.

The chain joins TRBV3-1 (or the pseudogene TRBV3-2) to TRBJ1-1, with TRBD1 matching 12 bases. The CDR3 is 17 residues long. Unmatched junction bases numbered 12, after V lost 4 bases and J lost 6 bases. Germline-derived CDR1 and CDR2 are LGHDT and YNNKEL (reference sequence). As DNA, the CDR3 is TGTGCCAGCAGCCCTCGTGGGACAGGGGGCCGCGCAGCTGAAGCTTTCTTT. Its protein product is CASSPRGTGGRAAEAFF.

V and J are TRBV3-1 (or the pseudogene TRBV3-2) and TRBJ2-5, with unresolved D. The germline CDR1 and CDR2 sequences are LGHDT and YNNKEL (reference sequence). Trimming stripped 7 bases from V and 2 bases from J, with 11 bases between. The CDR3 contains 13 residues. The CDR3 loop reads CASKNGLQETQYF. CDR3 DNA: TGTGCCAGCAAAAACGGGCTACAAGAGACCCAGTACTTC.

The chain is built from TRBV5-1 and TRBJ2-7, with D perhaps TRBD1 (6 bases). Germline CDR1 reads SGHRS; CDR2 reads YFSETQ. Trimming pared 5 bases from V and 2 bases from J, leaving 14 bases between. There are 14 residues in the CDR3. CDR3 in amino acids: CASRPGTSAYEQYF. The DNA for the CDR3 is TGCGCCAGCAGACCCGGGACATCAGCCTACGAGCAGTACTTC.

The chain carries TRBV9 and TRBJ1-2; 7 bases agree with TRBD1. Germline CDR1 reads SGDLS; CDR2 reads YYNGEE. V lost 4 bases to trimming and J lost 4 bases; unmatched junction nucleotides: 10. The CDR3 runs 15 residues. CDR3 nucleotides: TGTGCCAGCAGCCCCTCAGACAGGGTGGGCTATGGCTACACCTTC. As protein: CASSPSDRVGYGYTF. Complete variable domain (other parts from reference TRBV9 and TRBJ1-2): DSGVTQTPKHLITATGQRVTLRCSPRSGDLSVYWYQQSLDQGLQFLIQYYNGEERAKGNILERFSAQQFPDLHSELNLSSLELGDSALYFCASSPSDRVGYGYTFGSGTRLTVV.

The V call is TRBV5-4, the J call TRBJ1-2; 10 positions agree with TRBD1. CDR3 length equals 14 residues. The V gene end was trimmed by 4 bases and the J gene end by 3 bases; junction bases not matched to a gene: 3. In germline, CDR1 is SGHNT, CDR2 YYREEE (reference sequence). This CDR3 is CASSRGTGDYGYTF. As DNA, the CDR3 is TGTGCCAGCAGCAGGGGGACAGGGGACTATGGCTACACCTTC.

CDR3 residues: CASSMGDTTEAFF. CDR3 DNA: TGTGCCAGCAGCATGGGGGACACCACTGAAGCTTTCTTT. The chain uses TRBV5-5 and TRBJ1-1; D perhaps matches TRBD1 (6 bases). V gave up 4 bases and J gave up 4 bases, with 11 bases separating them. The germline gives CDR1 SGHKS, CDR2 YYEKEE (reference sequence). The CDR3 runs 13 residues.

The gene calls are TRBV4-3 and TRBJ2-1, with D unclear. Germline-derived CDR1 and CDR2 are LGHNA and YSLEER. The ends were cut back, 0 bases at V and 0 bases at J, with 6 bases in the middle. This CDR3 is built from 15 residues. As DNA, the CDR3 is TGCGCCAGCAGCCAAGAAACGGGCTCCTACAATGAGCAGTTCTTC. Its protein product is CASSQETGSYNEQFF.

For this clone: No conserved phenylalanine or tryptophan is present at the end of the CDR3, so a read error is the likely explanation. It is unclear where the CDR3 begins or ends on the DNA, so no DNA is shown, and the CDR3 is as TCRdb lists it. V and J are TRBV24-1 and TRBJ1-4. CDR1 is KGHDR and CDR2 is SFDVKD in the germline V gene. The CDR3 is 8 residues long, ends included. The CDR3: CATSDRGG.

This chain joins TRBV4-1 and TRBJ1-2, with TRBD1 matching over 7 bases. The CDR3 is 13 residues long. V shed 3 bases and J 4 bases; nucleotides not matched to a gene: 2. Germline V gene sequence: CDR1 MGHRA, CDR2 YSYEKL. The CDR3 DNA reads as TGCGCCAGCAGCCAGACAGGGCCCTATGGCTACACCTTC. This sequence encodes CASSQTGPYGYTF.

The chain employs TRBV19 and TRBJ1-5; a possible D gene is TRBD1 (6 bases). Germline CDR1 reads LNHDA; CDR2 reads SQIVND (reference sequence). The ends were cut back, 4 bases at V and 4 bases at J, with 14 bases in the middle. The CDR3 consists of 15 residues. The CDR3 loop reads CASSTLGQLNQPQHF. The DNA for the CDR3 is TGTGCCAGTAGTACCCTCGGACAGCTTAATCAGCCCCAGCATTTT.

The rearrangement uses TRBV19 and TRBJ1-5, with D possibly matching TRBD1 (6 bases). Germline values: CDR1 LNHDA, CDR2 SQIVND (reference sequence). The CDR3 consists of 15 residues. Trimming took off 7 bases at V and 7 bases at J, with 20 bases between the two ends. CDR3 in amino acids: CASKQGQSLGQPQHF. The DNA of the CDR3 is TGTGCCAGTAAACAGGGACAATCGCTAGGGCAGCCCCAGCATTTT. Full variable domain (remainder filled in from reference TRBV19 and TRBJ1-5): DGGITQSPKYLFRKEGQNVTLSCEQNLNHDAMYWYRQDPGQGLRLIYYSQIVNDFQKGDIAEGYSVSREKKESFPLTVTSAQKNPTAFYLCASKQGQSLGQPQHFGDGTRLSIL.

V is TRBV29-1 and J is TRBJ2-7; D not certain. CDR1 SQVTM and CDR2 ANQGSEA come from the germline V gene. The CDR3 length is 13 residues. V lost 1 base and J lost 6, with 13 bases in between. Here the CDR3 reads CSVEGLMTGEQYF. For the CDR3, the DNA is TGCAGCGTTGAAGGGCTTATGACCGGCGAGCAGTACTTC.

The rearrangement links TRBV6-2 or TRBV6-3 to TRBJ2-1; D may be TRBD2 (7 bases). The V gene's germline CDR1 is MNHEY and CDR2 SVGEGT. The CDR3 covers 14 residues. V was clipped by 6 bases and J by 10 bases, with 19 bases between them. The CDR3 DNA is TGTGCCAGCAGCTCGGGGGGCCCCGCGAAGGAGCAGTTCTTC. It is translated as CASSSGGPAKEQFF.

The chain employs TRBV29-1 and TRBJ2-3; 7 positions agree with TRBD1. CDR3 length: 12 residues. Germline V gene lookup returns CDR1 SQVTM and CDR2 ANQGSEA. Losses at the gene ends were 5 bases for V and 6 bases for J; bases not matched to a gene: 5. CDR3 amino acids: CSVLRDSDTQYF. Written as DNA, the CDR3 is TGCAGCGTTTTGAGGGACAGTGATACGCAGTATTTT.

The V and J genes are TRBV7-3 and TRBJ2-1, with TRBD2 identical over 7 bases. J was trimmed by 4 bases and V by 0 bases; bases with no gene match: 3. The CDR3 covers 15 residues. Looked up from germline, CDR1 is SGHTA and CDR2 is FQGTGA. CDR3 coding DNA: TGTGCCAGCAGCTTAACGGCGGGGGTTTACAATGAGCAGTTCTTC. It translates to CASSLTAGVYNEQFF.

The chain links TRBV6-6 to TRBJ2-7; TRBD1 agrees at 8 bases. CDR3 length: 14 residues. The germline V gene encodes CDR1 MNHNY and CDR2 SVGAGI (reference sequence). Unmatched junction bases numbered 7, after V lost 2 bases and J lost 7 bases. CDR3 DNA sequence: TGTGCCAGCAGTTACACCACAGGGGGGAGTGAGCAGTACTTC. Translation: CASSYTTGGSEQYF.

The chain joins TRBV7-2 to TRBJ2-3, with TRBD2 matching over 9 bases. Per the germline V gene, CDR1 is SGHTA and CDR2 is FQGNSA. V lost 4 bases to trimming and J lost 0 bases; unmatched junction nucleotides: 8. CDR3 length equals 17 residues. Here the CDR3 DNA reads TGTGCCAGCAGCTCCCCGGGGCGGGGGGGAAGCACAGATACGCAGTATTTT. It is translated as CASSSPGRGGSTDTQYF.

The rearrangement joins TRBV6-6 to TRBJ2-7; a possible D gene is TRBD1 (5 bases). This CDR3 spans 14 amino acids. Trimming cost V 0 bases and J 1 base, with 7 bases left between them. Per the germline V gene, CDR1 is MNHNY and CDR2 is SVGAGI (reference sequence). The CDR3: CASSYSRQSYEQYF. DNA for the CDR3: TGTGCCAGCAGTTACTCGAGACAGTCCTACGAGCAGTACTTC.

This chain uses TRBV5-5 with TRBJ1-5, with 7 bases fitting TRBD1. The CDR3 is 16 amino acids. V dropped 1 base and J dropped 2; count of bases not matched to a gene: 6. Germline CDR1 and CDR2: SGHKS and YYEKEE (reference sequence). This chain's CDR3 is CASSLIPGQGNQPQHF. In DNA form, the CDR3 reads TGTGCCAGCAGCTTGATTCCAGGACAGGGCAATCAGCCCCAGCATTTT.

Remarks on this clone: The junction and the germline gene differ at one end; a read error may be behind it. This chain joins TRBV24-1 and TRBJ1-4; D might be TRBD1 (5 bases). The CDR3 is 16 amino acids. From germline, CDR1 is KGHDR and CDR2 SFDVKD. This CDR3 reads CATQGRRVGFNQKLFF. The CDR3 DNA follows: TGTGCCACCCAGGGACGGCGAGTGGGGTTTAATCAAAAACTGTTTTTT.

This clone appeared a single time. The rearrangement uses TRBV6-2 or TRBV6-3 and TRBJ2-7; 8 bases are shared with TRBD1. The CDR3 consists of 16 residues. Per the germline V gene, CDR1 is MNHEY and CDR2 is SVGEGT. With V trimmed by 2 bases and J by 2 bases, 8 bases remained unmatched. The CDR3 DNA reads TGTGCCAGCAGTTACGGGATTGACAGGGGACCCTACGAGCAGTACTTC. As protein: CASSYGIDRGPYEQYF.

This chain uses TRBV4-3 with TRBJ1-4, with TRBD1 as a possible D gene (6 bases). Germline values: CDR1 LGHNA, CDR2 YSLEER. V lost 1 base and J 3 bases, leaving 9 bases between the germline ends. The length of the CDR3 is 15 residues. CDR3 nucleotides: TGCGCCAGCAGCCAAGGGGGGCGACCTAATGAAAAACTGTTTTTT. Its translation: CASSQGGRPNEKLFF.

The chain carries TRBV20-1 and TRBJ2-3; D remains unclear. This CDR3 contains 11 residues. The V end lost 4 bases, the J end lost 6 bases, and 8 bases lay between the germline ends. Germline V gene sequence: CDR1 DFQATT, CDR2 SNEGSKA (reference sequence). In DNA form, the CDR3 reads TGCAGTGCTACGGAGAGGGATACGCAGTATTTT. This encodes CSATERDTQYF.

The CDR3 loop reads CASSHGTPSLFF. The DNA of the CDR3 is TGTGCCAGCAGCCACGGGACGCCATCTCTTTTCTTT. The chain uses TRBV3-1 (or the pseudogene TRBV3-2) and TRBJ1-1, with D possibly matching TRBD1 (5 bases). The CDR3 runs 12 residues. Trimming cost V 3 bases and J 13 bases, with 15 bases left between them. Germline lookup yields CDR1 LGHDT and CDR2 YNNKEL (reference sequence).

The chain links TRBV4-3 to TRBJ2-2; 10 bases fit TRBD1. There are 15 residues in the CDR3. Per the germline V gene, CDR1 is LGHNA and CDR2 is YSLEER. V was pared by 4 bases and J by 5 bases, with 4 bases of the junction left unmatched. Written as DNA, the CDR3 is TGCGCCAGCAGCCTCGGACAGGGGGAGACCGGGGAGCTGTTTTTT. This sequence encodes CASSLGQGETGELFF.

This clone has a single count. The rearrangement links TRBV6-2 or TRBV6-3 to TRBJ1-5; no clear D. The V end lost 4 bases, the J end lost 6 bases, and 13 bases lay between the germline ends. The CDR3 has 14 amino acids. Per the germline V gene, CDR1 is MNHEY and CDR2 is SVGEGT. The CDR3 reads CASSLPGATQPQHF. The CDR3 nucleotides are TGTGCCAGCAGTTTACCAGGTGCAACTCAGCCCCAGCATTTT.